The 2 T cell receptor beta chains below all came from one sample that was sequenced in a study of T cell responses to AZD1222 COVID-19 vaccine. The repertoire was sequenced with immunoSEQ multiplex PCR; TCRdb's copy has only in-frame clones and lacks some. Among 66,000 or so clones listed, 70% to 80% were seen once. Material: peripheral blood, obtained on day 0 of MenACWY control vaccination. The source is an adult in good health.

The V gene is TRBV7-2, the J gene TRBJ1-6; 7 bases line up with TRBD1. Germline CDR1 and CDR2: SGHTA and FQGNSA. V lost 5 bases, J lost 6 bases, and 7 bases stayed unmatched. The CDR3 consists of 15 residues. CDR3 amino acids: CASSVTGNLNSPLHF. The CDR3 DNA follows: TGTGCCAGCAGCGTGACAGGGAACCTTAATTCACCCCTCCACTTT.

The V and J genes are TRBV19 and TRBJ2-2; D might be TRBD1 or TRBD2, each matching 6 bases. CDR1 is LNHDA and CDR2 is SQIVND in the germline V gene (reference sequence). The CDR3 covers 16 residues. The V and J ends lost 7 bases and 3 bases respectively, with 18 bases between them. The CDR3 coding sequence is TGTGCCAGTATGCAGGGGACTCTATCGTACACCGGGGAGCTGTTTTTT. Amino acid sequence: CASMQGTLSYTGELFF.